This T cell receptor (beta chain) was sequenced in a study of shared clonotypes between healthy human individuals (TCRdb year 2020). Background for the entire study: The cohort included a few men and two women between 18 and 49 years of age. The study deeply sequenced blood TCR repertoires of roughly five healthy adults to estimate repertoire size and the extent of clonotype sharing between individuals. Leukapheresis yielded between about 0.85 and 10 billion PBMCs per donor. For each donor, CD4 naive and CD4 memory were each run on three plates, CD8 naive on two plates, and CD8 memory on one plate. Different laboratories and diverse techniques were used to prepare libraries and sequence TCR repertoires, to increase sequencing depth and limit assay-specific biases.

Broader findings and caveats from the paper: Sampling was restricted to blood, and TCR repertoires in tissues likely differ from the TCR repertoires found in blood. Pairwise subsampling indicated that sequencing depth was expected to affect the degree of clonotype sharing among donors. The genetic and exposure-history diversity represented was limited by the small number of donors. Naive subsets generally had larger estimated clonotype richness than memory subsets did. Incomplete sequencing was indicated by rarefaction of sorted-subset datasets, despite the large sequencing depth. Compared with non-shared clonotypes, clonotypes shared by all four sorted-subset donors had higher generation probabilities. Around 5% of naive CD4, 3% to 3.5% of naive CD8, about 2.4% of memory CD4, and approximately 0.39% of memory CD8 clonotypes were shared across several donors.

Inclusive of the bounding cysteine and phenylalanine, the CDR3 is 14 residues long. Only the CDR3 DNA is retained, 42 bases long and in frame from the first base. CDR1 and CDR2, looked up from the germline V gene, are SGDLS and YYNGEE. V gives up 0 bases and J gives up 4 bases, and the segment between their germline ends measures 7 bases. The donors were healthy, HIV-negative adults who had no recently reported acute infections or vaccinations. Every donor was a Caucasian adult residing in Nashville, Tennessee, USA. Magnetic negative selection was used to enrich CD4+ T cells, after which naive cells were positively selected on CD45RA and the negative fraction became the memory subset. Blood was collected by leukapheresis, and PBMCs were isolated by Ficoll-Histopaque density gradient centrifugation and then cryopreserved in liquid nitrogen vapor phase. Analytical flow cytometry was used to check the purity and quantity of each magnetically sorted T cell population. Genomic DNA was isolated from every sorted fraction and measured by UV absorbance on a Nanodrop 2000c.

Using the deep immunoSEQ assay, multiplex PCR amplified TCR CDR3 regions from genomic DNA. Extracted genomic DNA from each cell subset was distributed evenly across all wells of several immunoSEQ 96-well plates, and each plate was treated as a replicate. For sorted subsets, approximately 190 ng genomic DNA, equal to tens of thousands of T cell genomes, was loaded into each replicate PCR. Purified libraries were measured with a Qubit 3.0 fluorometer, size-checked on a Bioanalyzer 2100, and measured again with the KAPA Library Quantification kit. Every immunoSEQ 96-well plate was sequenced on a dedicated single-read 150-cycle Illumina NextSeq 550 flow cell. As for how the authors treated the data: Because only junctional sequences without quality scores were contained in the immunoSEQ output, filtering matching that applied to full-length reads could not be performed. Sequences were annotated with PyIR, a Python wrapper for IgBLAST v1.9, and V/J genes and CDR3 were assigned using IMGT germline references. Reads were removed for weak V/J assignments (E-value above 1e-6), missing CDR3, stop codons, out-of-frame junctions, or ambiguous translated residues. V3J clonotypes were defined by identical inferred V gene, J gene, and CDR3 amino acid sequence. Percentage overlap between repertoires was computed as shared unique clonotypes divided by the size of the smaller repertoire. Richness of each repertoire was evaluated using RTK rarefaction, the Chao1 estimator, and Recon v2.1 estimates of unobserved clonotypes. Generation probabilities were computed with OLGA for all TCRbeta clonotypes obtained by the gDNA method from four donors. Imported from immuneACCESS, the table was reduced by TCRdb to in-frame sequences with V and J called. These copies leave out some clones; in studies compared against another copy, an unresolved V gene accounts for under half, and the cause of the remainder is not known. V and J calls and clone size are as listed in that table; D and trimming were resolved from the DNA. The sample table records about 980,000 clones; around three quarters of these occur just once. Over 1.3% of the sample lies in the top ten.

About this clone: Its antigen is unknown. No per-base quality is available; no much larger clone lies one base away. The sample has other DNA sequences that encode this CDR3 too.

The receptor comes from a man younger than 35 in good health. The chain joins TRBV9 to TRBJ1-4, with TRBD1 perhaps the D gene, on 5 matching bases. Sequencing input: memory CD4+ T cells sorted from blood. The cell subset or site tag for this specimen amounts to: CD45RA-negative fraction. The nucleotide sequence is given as TGTGCCAGCAGCGTAGGGGGCCTTAATGAAAAACTGTTTTTT. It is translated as CASSVGGLNEKLFF.